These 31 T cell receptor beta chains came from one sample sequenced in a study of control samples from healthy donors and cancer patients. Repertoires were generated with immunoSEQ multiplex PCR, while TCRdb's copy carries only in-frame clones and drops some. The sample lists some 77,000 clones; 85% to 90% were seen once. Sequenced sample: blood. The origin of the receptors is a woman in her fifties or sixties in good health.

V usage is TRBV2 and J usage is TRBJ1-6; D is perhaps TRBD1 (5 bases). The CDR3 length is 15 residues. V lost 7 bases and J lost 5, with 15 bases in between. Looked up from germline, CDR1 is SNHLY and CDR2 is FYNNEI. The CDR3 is CASIFQGVDNSPLHF. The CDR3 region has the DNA TGTGCCAGCATTTTTCAAGGGGTAGATAATTCACCCCTCCACTTT.

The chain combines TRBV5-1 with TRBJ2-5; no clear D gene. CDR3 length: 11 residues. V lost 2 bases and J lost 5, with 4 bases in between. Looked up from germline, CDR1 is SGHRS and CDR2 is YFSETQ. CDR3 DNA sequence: TGCGCCAGCAGCTTCGGGGAGACCCAGTACTTC. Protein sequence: CASSFGETQYF.

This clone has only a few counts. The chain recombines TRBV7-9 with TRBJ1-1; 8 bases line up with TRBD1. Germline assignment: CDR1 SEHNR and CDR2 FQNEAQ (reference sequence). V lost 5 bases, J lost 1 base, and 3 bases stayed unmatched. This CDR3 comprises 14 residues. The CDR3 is CASSAQGANTEAFF. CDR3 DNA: TGTGCCAGCAGCGCCCAGGGGGCGAACACTGAAGCTTTCTTT.

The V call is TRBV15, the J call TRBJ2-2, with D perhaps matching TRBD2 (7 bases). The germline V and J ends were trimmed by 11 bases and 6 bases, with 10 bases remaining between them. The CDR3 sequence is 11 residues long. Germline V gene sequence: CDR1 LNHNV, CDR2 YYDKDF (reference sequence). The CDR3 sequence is CAPGGPGELFF. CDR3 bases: TGTGCCCCCGGGGGGCCCGGGGAGCTGTTTTTT.

DNA of the CDR3: TGCGCCAGCGCACAAGACAGGCTGGTGAACACTGAAGCTTTCTTT. Translated, it gives CASAQDRLVNTEAFF. The gene calls are TRBV5-1 and TRBJ1-1, with a possible D match to TRBD1 (6 bases). This CDR3 comprises 15 residues. CDR1 is SGHRS and CDR2 is YFSETQ in the germline V gene. Trimming left V 7 bases short and J 0 bases short, with 16 bases between. Drawing the rest from reference TRBV5-1 and TRBJ1-1, the complete variable domain is KAGVTQTPRYLIKTRGQQVTLSCSPISGHRSVSWYQQTPGQGLQFLFEYFSETQRNKGNFPGRFSGRQFSNSRSEMNVSTLELGDSALYLCASAQDRLVNTEAFFGQGTRLTVV.

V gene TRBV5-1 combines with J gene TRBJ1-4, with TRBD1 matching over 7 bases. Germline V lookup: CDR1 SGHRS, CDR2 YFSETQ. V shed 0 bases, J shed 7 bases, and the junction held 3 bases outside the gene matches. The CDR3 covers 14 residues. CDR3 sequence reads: CASSLGQGVEKLFF. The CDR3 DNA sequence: TGCGCCAGCAGCTTGGGACAGGGAGTTGAAAAACTGTTTTTT. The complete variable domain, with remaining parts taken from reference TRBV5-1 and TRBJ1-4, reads KAGVTQTPRYLIKTRGQQVTLSCSPISGHRSVSWYQQTPGQGLQFLFEYFSETQRNKGNFPGRFSGRQFSNSRSEMNVSTLELGDSALYLCASSLGQGVEKLFFGSGTQLSVL.

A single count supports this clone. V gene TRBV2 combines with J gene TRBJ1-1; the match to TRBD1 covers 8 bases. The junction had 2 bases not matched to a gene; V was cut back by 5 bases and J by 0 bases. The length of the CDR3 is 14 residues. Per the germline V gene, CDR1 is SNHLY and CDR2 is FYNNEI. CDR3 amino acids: CASSSQGVNTEAFF. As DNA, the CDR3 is TGTGCCAGCAGTTCACAGGGGGTGAACACTGAAGCTTTCTTT.

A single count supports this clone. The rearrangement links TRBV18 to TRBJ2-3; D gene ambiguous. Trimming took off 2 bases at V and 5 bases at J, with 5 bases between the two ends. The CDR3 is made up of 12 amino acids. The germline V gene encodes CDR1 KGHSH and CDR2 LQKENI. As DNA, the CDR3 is TGTGCCAGCTCACCAACCGGAGATACGCAGTATTTT. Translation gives CASSPTGDTQYF.

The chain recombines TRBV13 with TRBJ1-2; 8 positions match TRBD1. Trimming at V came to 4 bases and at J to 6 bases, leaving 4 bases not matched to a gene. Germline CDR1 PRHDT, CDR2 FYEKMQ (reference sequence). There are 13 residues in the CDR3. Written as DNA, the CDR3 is TGTGCCAGCAGCTCGGACAGGGTGGATGGCTACACCTTC. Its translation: CASSSDRVDGYTF.

The chain's CDR3 is CASSLAGRGQETQYF. The CDR3 coding sequence is TGCGCCAGCAGCTTGGCCGGGCGGGGCCAAGAGACCCAGTACTTC. V usage is TRBV5-1 and J usage is TRBJ2-5; D is possibly TRBD2 (6 bases). V was pared by 0 bases and J by 1 base, with 10 bases between. The length of the CDR3 is 15 residues. The germline V gene has CDR1 SGHRS and CDR2 YFSETQ.

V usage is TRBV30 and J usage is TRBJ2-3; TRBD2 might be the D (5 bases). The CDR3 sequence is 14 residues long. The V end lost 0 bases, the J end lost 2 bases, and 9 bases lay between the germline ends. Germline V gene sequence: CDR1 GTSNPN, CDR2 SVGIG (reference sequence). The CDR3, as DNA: TGTGCCTGGAGTGTAAGTCTAGCCACAGATACGCAGTATTTT. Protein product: CAWSVSLATDTQYF. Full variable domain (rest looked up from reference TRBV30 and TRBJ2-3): SQTIHQWPATLVQPVGSPLSLECTVEGTSNPNLYWYRQAAGRGLQLLFYSVGIGQISSEVPQNLSASRPQDRQFILSSKKLLLSDSGFYLCAWSVSLATDTQYFGPGTRLTVL.

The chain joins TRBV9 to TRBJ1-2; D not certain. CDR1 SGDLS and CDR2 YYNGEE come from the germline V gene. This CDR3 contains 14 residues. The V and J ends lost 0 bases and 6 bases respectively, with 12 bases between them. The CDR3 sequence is CASSVGNWLNGYTF. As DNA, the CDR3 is TGTGCCAGCAGCGTAGGGAATTGGTTGAATGGCTACACCTTC.

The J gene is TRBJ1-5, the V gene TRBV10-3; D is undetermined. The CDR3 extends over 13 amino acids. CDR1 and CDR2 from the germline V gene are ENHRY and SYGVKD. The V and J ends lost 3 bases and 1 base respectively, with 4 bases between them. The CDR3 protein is CAISDRSNQPQHF. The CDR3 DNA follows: TGTGCCATCAGTGACAGGAGCAATCAGCCCCAGCATTTT.

The CDR3 nucleotides read TGCGCCAGCAGCTTAATTGAGATAAGGGCTAGCGGGGGGACTGAGCAGTTCTTC. The encoded protein is CASSLIEIRASGGTEQFF. The rearrangement links TRBV5-1 to TRBJ2-1; 11 bases fit TRBD2. Germline V gene lookup returns CDR1 SGHRS and CDR2 YFSETQ. Trimming removed 2 bases from V and 9 bases from J; junction bases left unmatched: 16. This CDR3 contains 18 residues.

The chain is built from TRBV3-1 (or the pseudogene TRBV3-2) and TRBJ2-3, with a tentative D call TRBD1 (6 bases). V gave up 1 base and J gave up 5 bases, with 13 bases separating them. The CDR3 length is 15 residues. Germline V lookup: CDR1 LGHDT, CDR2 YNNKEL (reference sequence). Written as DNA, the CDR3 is TGTGCCAGCAGCCAAGGTGGGACACACAGAGATACGCAGTATTTT. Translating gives CASSQGGTHRDTQYF.

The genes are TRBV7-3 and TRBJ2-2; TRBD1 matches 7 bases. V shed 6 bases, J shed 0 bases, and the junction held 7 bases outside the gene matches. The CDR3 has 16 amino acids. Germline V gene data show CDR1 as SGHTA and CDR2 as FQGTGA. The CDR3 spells CASSSSTGANTGELFF. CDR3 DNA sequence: TGTGCCAGCAGTTCCTCAACAGGGGCGAACACCGGGGAGCTGTTTTTT.

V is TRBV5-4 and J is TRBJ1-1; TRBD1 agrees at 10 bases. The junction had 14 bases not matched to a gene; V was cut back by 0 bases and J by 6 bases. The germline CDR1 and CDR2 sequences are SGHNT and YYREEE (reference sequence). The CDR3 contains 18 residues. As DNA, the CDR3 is TGTGCCAGCAGCTTGGCCGGACAGGGGGGGGGTTTGACTTCTGAAGCTTTCTTT. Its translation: CASSLAGQGGGLTSEAFF.

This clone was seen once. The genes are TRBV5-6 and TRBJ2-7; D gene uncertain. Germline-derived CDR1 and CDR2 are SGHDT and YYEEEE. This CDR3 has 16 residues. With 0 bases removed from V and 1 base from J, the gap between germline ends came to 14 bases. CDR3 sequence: CASSLGQLLVSYEQYF. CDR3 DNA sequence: TGTGCCAGCAGCTTGGGGCAGCTGTTGGTGTCCTACGAGCAGTACTTC. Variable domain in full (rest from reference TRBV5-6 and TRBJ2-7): DAGVTQSPTHLIKTRGQQVTLRCSPKSGHDTVSWYQQALGQGPQFIFQYYEEEERQRGNFPDRFSGHQFPNYSSELNVNALLLGDSALYLCASSLGQLLVSYEQYFGPGTRLTVT.

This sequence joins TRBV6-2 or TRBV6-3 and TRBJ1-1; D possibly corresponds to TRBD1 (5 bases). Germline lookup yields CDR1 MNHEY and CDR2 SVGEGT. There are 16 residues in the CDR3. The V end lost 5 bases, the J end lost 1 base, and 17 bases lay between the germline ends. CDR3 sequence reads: CASSPRAGRENTEAFF. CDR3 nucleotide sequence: TGTGCCAGCAGTCCCAGGGCAGGGCGGGAGAACACTGAAGCTTTCTTT.

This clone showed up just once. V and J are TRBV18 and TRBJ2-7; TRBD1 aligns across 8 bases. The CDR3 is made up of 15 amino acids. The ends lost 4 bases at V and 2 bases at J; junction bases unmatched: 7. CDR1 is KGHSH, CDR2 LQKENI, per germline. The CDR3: CASSRPGTGPYEQYF. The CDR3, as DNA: TGTGCCAGCTCACGACCTGGGACAGGTCCCTACGAGCAGTACTTC.

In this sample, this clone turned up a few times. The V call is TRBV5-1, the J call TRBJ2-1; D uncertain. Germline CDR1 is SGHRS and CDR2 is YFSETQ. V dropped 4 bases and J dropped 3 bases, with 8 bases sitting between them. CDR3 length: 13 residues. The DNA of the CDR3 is TGCGCCAGCAGCCCCAGAGGCTACAATGAGCAGTTCTTC. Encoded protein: CASSPRGYNEQFF.

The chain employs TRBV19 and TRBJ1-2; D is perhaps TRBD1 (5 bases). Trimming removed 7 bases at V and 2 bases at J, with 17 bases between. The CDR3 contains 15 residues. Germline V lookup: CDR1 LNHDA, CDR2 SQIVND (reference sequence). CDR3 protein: CASTPGRAPNYGYTF. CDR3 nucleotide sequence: TGTGCCAGTACCCCGGGCAGGGCCCCAAACTATGGCTACACCTTC. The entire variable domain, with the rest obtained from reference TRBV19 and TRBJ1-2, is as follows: DGGITQSPKYLFRKEGQNVTLSCEQNLNHDAMYWYRQDPGQGLRLIYYSQIVNDFQKGDIAEGYSVSREKKESFPLTVTSAQKNPTAFYLCASTPGRAPNYGYTFGSGTRLTVV.

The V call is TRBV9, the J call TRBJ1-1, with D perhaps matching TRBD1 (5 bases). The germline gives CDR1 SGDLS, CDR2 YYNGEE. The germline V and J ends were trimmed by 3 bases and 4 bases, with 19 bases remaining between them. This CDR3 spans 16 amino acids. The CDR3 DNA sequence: TGTGCCAGCAGCGCCGGGACGGCCCTAGTTGCCACTGAAGCTTTCTTT. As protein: CASSAGTALVATEAFF.

The CDR3 DNA reads as TGCAGCGTTGAGGCAGGATCCTACGAGCAGTACTTC. Translation: CSVEAGSYEQYF. V usage is TRBV29-1 and J usage is TRBJ2-7, with unresolved D. Trimming shortened V by 3 bases and J by 1 base, and 7 bases separated the two germline ends. Germline V gene sequence: CDR1 SQVTM, CDR2 ANQGSEA. This CDR3 has 12 amino acids.

The CDR3 loop is CASSLALNQPQHF. CDR3 DNA: TGTGCCAGCAGCTTAGCACTAAATCAGCCCCAGCATTTT. The rearrangement links TRBV7-2 to TRBJ1-5; D is undetermined. The CDR3 spans 13 residues. Trimming took 0 bases from V and 4 from J, leaving 4 bases between them. Germline CDR1 is SGHTA and CDR2 is FQGNSA.

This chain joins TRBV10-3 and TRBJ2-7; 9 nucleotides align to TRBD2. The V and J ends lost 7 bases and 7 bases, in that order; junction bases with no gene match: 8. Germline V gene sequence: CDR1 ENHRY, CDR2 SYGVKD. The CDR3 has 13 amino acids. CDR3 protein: CAIKGGGAQEQYF. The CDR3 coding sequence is TGTGCCATCAAGGGCGGGGGGGCCCAGGAGCAGTACTTC.

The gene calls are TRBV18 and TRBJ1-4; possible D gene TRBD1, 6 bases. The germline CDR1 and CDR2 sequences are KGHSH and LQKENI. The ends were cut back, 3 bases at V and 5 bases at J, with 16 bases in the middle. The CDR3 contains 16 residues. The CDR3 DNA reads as TGTGCCAGCTCACCCTATACCGGGACATTAAATGAAAAACTGTTTTTT. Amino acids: CASSPYTGTLNEKLFF.

The CDR3 sequence: CASKRDVRDQPQHF. CDR3 bases: TGCGCCAGCAAACGAGATGTTCGAGATCAGCCCCAGCATTTT. The V gene is TRBV5-1, the J gene TRBJ1-5; D not resolved. V gave up 6 bases and J gave up 5 bases, with 15 bases separating them. Germline CDR1 SGHRS, CDR2 YFSETQ. CDR3 size: 14 residues.

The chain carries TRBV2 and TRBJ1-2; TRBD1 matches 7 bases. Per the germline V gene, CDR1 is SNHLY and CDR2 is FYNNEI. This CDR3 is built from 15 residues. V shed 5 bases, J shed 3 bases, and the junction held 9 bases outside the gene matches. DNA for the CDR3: TGTGCCAGCAGTATGACCCGACAGGGTGACTATGGCTACACCTTC. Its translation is CASSMTRQGDYGYTF. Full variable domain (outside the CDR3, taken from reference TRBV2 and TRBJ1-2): EPEVTQTPSHQVTQMGQEVILRCVPISNHLYFYWYRQILGQKVEFLVSFYNNEISEKSEIFDDQFSVERPDGSNFTLKIRSTKLEDSAMYFCASSMTRQGDYGYTFGSGTRLTVV.

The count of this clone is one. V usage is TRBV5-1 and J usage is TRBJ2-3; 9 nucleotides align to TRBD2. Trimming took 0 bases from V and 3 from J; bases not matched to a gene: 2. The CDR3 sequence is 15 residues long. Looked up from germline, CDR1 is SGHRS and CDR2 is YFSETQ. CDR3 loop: CASSLDAGGTDTQYF. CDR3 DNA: TGCGCCAGCAGCTTGGATGCGGGGGGGACAGATACGCAGTATTTT.

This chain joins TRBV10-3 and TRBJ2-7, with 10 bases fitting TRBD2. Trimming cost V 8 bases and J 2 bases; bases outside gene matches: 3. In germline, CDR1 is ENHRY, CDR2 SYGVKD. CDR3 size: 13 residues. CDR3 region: CAIGLAETYEQYF. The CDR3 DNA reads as TGTGCCATCGGACTAGCGGAAACCTACGAGCAGTACTTC.